The 25 T cell receptor beta chains listed next were all sequenced from one sample in a study of blood T cell repertoires in COVID-19 (dated by TCRdb to about 2020). The library was obtained by the immunoSEQ multiplex PCR assay. TCRdb obtained this table from immuneACCESS and retained in-frame rearrangements with V and J assigned. These tables miss some clones; where compared with another copy, unresolved V genes account for less than half of the shortfall, and the remainder is unexplained. Present in this sample are under 300,000 clones, 85% to 90% of which were seen just once. Approximately 12% of the sample lies in the top ten. The sequencing sample was made of peripheral blood. Every receptor here comes from a woman aged 25 to 39 with COVID-19, enrolled during active disease.

This chain links TRBV9 with TRBJ1-2, with 7 bases fitting TRBD1. There are 13 residues in the CDR3. Germline V gene data show CDR1 as SGDLS and CDR2 as YYNGEE. The V gene end was trimmed by 4 bases and the J gene end by 5 bases; junction bases not matched to a gene: 5. This CDR3 reads CASSTQGKYGYTF. For the CDR3, the DNA is TGTGCCAGCAGCACACAGGGGAAGTATGGCTACACCTTC.

The J gene is TRBJ2-7, the V gene TRBV6-5, with TRBD1 matching over 8 bases. Germline V gene lookup returns CDR1 MNHEY and CDR2 SVGAGI. The CDR3 covers 14 residues. J lost 5 bases, V lost 4 bases, and 7 bases had no gene match. The CDR3 region has the DNA TGTGCCAGCAGTTCCCGGGACAGGCAGGACGAGCAGTACTTC. Translating it yields CASSSRDRQDEQYF.

The chain combines TRBV7-9 with TRBJ2-5; weak D call: TRBD1 (5 bases). V was clipped by 1 base and J by 4 bases, with 7 bases between them. CDR1 and CDR2 (germline): SEHNR, FQNEAQ (reference sequence). CDR3 size: 13 residues. CDR3 sequence reads: CASSLVGVETQYF. Written as DNA, the CDR3 is TGTGCCAGCAGCTTAGTAGGGGTAGAGACCCAGTACTTC.

The chain uses TRBV28 and TRBJ2-5; TRBD1 aligns across 8 bases. In germline, CDR1 is MDHEN, CDR2 SYDVKM. CDR3 length: 15 amino acids. With V trimmed by 5 bases and J by 5 bases, 10 bases remained unmatched. The CDR3 DNA reads as TGTGCCAGCAGTACAAGGGGACAGGCCCTGGAGACCCAGTACTTC. It specifies CASSTRGQALETQYF.

This clone has more than one count but fewer than ten. The chain couples TRBV5-4 to TRBJ2-3; D remains unclear. The germline V and J ends were trimmed by 4 bases and 1 base, with 13 bases remaining between them. CDR1 and CDR2 (germline): SGHNT, YYREEE (reference sequence). CDR3 length equals 15 residues. DNA of the CDR3: TGTGCCAGCAGCCTACGTGTAATGGGCACAGATACGCAGTATTTT. This sequence encodes CASSLRVMGTDTQYF.

The rearrangement uses TRBV12-3 or TRBV12-4 and TRBJ1-2; weak D call: TRBD1 (5 bases). Trimming removed 6 bases at V and 1 base at J, with 9 bases between. CDR3 length equals 13 residues. The CDR3 spells CASRPQGNYGYTF. CDR3 DNA sequence: TGTGCCAGCAGGCCTCAGGGTAACTATGGCTACACCTTC.

This chain links TRBV30 with TRBJ1-6; D not resolved. This CDR3 region has 13 residues. The germline V and J ends were trimmed by 7 bases and 10 bases, with 17 bases remaining between them. The germline gives CDR1 GTSNPN, CDR2 SVGIG (reference sequence). CDR3 DNA sequence: TGTGCCTTGAGGACGGGAAGAAAATCACCCCTCCACTTT. The encoded protein is CALRTGRKSPLHF.

This chain joins TRBV5-6 and TRBJ2-3; 9 positions match TRBD2. Germline V CDR1 and CDR2: SGHDT, YYEEEE. CDR3 length: 14 residues. The J segment lost 0 bases and the V segment lost 10 bases, leaving 6 bases of the junction unmatched. The CDR3 DNA is TGTGCCGCTTCCCTAGCGGGGAGCACAGATACGCAGTATTTT. Residues: CAASLAGSTDTQYF.

The CDR3 DNA reads TGTGCCAGCAGCCATCCCCTAGGCGGAGCGGTGGGGGGAGAGACCCAGTACTTC. It translates to CASSHPLGGAVGGETQYF. The chain couples TRBV3-1 (or the pseudogene TRBV3-2) to TRBJ2-5, with a tentative D call TRBD2 (6 bases). V was clipped by 3 bases and J by 4 bases, with 24 bases between them. The CDR3 loop spans 18 amino acids. From germline, CDR1 is LGHDT and CDR2 YNNKEL (reference sequence).

The V call is TRBV27, the J call TRBJ1-2; 9 bases map to TRBD1. In germline, CDR1 is MNHEY, CDR2 SMNVEV (reference sequence). Trimming at V came to 4 bases and at J to 1 base, leaving 10 bases not matched to a gene. The CDR3 consists of 17 residues. The CDR3 sequence: CASSSIRTGAVNYGYTF. CDR3 coding DNA: TGTGCCAGCAGTTCCATCCGGACAGGGGCCGTTAACTATGGCTACACCTTC.

The genes are TRBV4-1 and TRBJ1-2, with D unclear. CDR1 and CDR2 from the germline V gene are MGHRA and YSYEKL. The CDR3 totals 13 residues. Between the trimmed V and J ends, which lost 3 bases and 5 bases, there was a span of 10 bases. The CDR3 loop is CASSHLPVYGYTF. The CDR3 nucleotides read TGCGCCAGCAGCCATCTTCCCGTTTATGGCTACACCTTC.

The CDR3 loop reads CASRALRDTRSGNTIYF. CDR3 DNA sequence: TGTGCCAGCAGGGCTCTCAGGGATACCCGCTCTGGAAACACCATATATTTT. V usage is TRBV7-9 and J usage is TRBJ1-3, with TRBD1 as a possible D gene (5 bases). The CDR3 loop spans 17 amino acids. The V and J ends lost 6 bases and 0 bases respectively, with 18 bases between them. Germline assignment: CDR1 SEHNR and CDR2 FQNEAQ (reference sequence).

This chain joins TRBV6-2 or TRBV6-3 and TRBJ2-3; D may be TRBD2 (5 bases). Germline CDR1 MNHEY, CDR2 SVGEGT. V lost 4 bases to trimming and J lost 10 bases, with 21 bases between them. The CDR3 is 15 amino acids. The CDR3 coding sequence is TGTGCCAGCAGTTTCCGCAGAGGGCGAGGGAATCCGCAGTATTTT. Protein: CASSFRRGRGNPQYF.

This rearrangement joins TRBV6-2 or TRBV6-3 to TRBJ2-2; 8 bases agree with TRBD1. The CDR3 spans 16 residues. The V and J ends lost 6 bases and 0 bases, in that order; junction bases with no gene match: 6. Germline CDR1 is MNHEY and CDR2 is SVGEGT. CDR3 sequence reads: CASSQGAHSNTGELFF. The CDR3 DNA reads TGTGCCAGCAGCCAGGGGGCACACTCGAACACCGGGGAGCTGTTTTTT.

This chain connects TRBV28 to TRBJ2-7; TRBD2 matches at 9 bases. Germline V CDR1 and CDR2: MDHEN, SYDVKM. The CDR3 loop spans 15 amino acids. J was trimmed by 1 base and V by 8 bases; bases with no gene match: 9. The CDR3 bases are TGTGCCAGCTCCGTAGCGGGGGCGCCTTCCTACGAGCAGTACTTC. This codes for CASSVAGAPSYEQYF.

The chain links TRBV7-9 to TRBJ1-2; 7 bases fit TRBD1. Germline V lookup: CDR1 SEHNR, CDR2 FQNEAQ (reference sequence). V was clipped by 7 bases and J by 5 bases; unmatched bases: 7. This CDR3 spans 13 amino acids. CDR3 sequence (DNA): TGTGCCAGCACCGGGACAGTTGAGTATGGCTACACCTTC. As protein: CASTGTVEYGYTF.

The genes are TRBV4-1 and TRBJ1-2; 7 nucleotides line up with TRBD1. CDR3 length: 13 amino acids. J was trimmed by 4 bases and V by 4 bases; bases with no gene match: 3. Germline V lookup: CDR1 MGHRA, CDR2 YSYEKL. Here the CDR3 reads CASSLQGTYGYTF. CDR3 DNA sequence: TGCGCCAGCAGCCTACAGGGGACCTATGGCTACACCTTC.

The genes are TRBV5-4 and TRBJ1-1; D is possibly TRBD1 (5 bases). V shed 4 bases and J shed 5 bases, with 18 bases lying between them. The CDR3 runs 15 residues. Germline values: CDR1 SGHNT, CDR2 YYREEE (reference sequence). CDR3 sequence (DNA): TGTGCCAGCAGCCTCGGGGGGGTAAGGTCGACTGAAGCTTTCTTT. Its protein is CASSLGGVRSTEAFF.

The chain uses TRBV11-3 and TRBJ1-6, with D tentatively TRBD1 (6 bases). Trimming took off 4 bases at V and 7 bases at J, with 14 bases between the two ends. The CDR3 totals 15 residues. Germline CDR1 reads SGHNT; CDR2 reads YENEEA. The CDR3 sequence is CASSSDSRDNSPLHF. DNA of the CDR3: TGTGCCAGCAGCTCGGACAGTCGGGACAATTCACCCCTCCACTTT. The variable domain in full, with the rest retrieved from reference TRBV11-3 and TRBJ1-6, is EAGVVQSPRYKIIEKKQPVAFWCNPISGHNTLYWYLQNLGQGPELLIRYENEEAVDDSQLPKDRFSAERLKGVDSTLKIQPAELGDSAVYLCASSSDSRDNSPLHFGNGTRLTVT.

The genes are TRBV5-4 and TRBJ2-3, with D perhaps TRBD1 (5 bases). V was pared by 4 bases and J by 6 bases, with 12 bases between. From germline, CDR1 is SGHNT and CDR2 YYREEE (reference sequence). The length of the CDR3 is 13 residues. The CDR3 sequence is CASSPAGPDTQYF. CDR3 in DNA: TGTGCCAGCAGCCCGGCAGGGCCCGATACGCAGTATTTT.

The V and J genes are TRBV6-6 and TRBJ1-4, with 7 nucleotides matching TRBD1. The CDR3 is 16 residues long. Germline V CDR1 and CDR2: MNHNY, SVGAGI (reference sequence). The J segment lost 5 bases and the V segment lost 6 bases, leaving 12 bases of the junction unmatched. CDR3 coding DNA: TGTGCCAGCAGGGGGTTCTCTGTGACAGGGAATGAAAAACTGTTTTTT. Protein: CASRGFSVTGNEKLFF.

This rearrangement joins TRBV29-1 to TRBJ1-2; 7 bases fit TRBD1. This CDR3 contains 13 residues. The germline V gene encodes CDR1 SQVTM and CDR2 ANQGSEA. Unmatched junction bases numbered 6, after V lost 4 bases and J lost 4 bases. CDR3 DNA sequence: TGCAGCGTTGGACAGGGTAGACGCTATGGCTACACCTTC. Protein sequence: CSVGQGRRYGYTF.

J is TRBJ2-5 and V is TRBV6-2 or TRBV6-3; possibly TRBD2 for D (7 bases). CDR3 length: 15 amino acids. V dropped 2 bases and J dropped 5 bases, with 15 bases sitting between them. The V gene's germline CDR1 is MNHEY and CDR2 SVGEGT. In DNA form, the CDR3 reads TGTGCCAGCAGTTACGCCGGGGGGCCTTGGGAGACCCAGTACTTC. Encoded protein: CASSYAGGPWETQYF.

The CDR3 DNA is TGTGCCAGCAGTGAAGCGATAAGGGGGCAGGGTGGCTACACCTTC. It yields the protein CASSEAIRGQGGYTF. V usage is TRBV6-1 and J usage is TRBJ1-2, with 7 nucleotides matching TRBD1. The germline V gene has CDR1 MNHNS and CDR2 SASEGT. This CDR3 region has 15 residues. Trimming at V came to 0 bases and at J to 7 bases, leaving 8 bases not matched to a gene.

The chain links TRBV6-5 to TRBJ1-2, with D perhaps TRBD1 (6 bases). The CDR3 sequence is 14 residues long. V lost 2 bases and J 4 bases, leaving 11 bases between the germline ends. In germline, CDR1 is MNHEY, CDR2 SVGAGI. CDR3 DNA: TGTGCCAGCAGTTACACAGGGTCGGGCTATGGCTACACCTTC. This codes for CASSYTGSGYGYTF.